This T cell receptor (beta chain) was captured in a study of blood T cell repertoires in COVID-19. The overall study: Some COVID-19 samples were acute and others convalescent; all came from the United States, Italy and Spain. Nucleic acid was either cDNA or gDNA, and it came from T cells, B-cell-depleted T cells, or PBMCs.

The V end lost 3 bases, the J end lost 3 bases, and 10 bases lay between the germline ends. There are 14 residues in the CDR3. CDR1 and CDR2 (germline): SGHDT, YYEEEE. As handled by the study authors: Amplified reference gene primers provided the basis for estimating nucleated cell counts. The protocol was immunoSEQ multiplex PCR, while the TCRdb copy is restricted to in-frame clones and leaves out a portion. D and trimming come from the DNA, and the V and J calls and clone size come from that table. The sample has under 450,000 clones, roughly nine tenths seen once; the top ten hold 0.8% to 0.9%. Everyone who took part was about 18 to 90 years old, and they came from some 23 US areas.

The TCR was taken from a woman aged 40 to 55 who had been exposed to COVID-19. This chain joins TRBV5-6 and TRBJ1-5, with D unclear. The sample taken for sequencing was PBMCs or T cells enriched from blood (not recorded which). The CDR3 DNA is TGTGCCAGCAGCTCGGTGGGCCTCAATCAGCCCCAGCATTTT. Residues: CASSSVGLNQPQHF.